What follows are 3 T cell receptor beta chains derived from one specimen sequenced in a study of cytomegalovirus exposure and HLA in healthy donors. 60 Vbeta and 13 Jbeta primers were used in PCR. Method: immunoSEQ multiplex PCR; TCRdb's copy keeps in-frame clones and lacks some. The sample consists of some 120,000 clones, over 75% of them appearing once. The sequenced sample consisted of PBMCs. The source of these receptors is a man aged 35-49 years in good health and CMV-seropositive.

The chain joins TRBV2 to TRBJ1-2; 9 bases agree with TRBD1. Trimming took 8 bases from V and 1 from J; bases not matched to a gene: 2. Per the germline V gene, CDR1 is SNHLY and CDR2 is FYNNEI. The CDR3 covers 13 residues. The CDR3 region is CASDRGDNYGYTF. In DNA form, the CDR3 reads TGTGCCAGCGACAGGGGGGATAACTATGGCTACACCTTC.

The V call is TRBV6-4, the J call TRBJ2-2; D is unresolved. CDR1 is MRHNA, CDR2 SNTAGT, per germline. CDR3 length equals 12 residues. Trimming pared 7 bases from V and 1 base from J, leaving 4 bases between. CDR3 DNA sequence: TGTGCCAGCAAACAGAACACCGGGGAGCTGTTTTTT. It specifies CASKQNTGELFF.

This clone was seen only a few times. The CDR3 here is CASSLYRDWNQPQHF. In DNA form, the CDR3 reads TGTGCCAGCAGTCTTTACAGGGATTGGAATCAGCCCCAGCATTTT. V is TRBV27 and J is TRBJ1-5, with D possibly matching TRBD1 (6 bases). V was trimmed by 5 bases and J by 4 bases, leaving 15 bases between them. The CDR3 is made up of 15 amino acids. Germline CDR1 MNHEY, CDR2 SMNVEV (reference sequence).